The rows below give T cell receptor beta chains drawn from one sample of a study of T-cell memory formation after mild COVID-19. MiXCR, applied by TCRdb to the 5' RACE reads, yields one record per CDR3 protein. Of hundreds of thousands of distinct CDR3 sequences in the sample, about 22% were seen once. The source material was PBMCs or a T cell subset sorted from them (not recorded which). These receptors all stem from an adult woman who had mild COVID-19 (a few samples of this study predate the infection). Cell type and time point are not known. The CDR3 runs from the conserved cysteine through the conserved F or W. The D gene is left open where the match is weak. Clone size is not always given. Where it is, it says once, few, many or a class for expanded clones.

CDR3 protein | CDR3 DNA | CDR3 length | D gene | V gene | clone size | J gene
CASTLPPHYNEQFF | TGTGCCAGCACCCTCCCCCCTCACTACAATGAGCAGTTCTTC | 14 | . | TRBV9 | few | TRBJ2-1
CSVQSSYEQYF | TGCAGCGTCCAGAGCTCCTACGAGCAGTACTTC | 11 | . | TRBV29-1 | few | TRBJ2-7
CAWSVVGELFF | TGTGCCTGGAGTGTGGTCGGGGAGCTGTTTTTT | 11 | . | TRBV30 | . | TRBJ2-2
CASSFGGAADTQYF | TGCGCCAGCAGCTTCGGGGGGGCTGCAGATACGCAGTATTTT | 14 | TRBD2 | TRBV5-1 | . | TRBJ2-3
CASSLDRATSYEQYF | TGTGCCAGCAGCTTAGACAGGGCGACTTCCTACGAGCAGTACTTC | 15 | . | TRBV7-9 | few | TRBJ2-7
CASERRPQETQYF | TGTGCTAGTGAACGACGTCCGCAAGAGACCCAGTACTTC | 13 | . | TRBV12-5 | . | TRBJ2-5
CASSLVMGKGNQPQHF | TGTGCCAGCAGCTTAGTTATGGGGAAGGGCAATCAGCCCCAGCATTTT | 16 | . | TRBV7-9 | . | TRBJ1-5
CSARDPLPLAGVSYNEQFF | TGCAGTGCTAGAGATCCTCTGCCCCTAGCGGGAGTTTCCTACAATGAGCAGTTCTTC | 19 | TRBD2 | TRBV20-1 | . | TRBJ2-1
CASSYGTSGRNEQYF | TGTGCCAGCAGTTACGGGACTAGCGGGAGAAACGAGCAGTACTTC | 15 | TRBD2 | TRBV6-5 | . | TRBJ2-7
CASSFLAGVETQYF | TGTGCCAGCAGCTTCCTAGCGGGAGTTGAGACCCAGTACTTC | 14 | TRBD2 | TRBV7-2 | . | TRBJ2-5
CSARDVTSGSAGELFF | TGCAGTGCTAGAGATGTTACTAGCGGGAGCGCCGGGGAGCTGTTTTTT | 16 | TRBD2 | TRBV20-1 | few | TRBJ2-2
CASSRERGSGNTIYF | TGTGCCAGCAGCCGTGAGAGGGGATCTGGAAACACCATATATTTT | 15 | . | TRBV6-6 | few | TRBJ1-3
CATSPQRSTGPYGYTF | TGTGCCACCAGCCCTCAGCGATCGACGGGACCCTATGGCTACACCTTC | 16 | . | TRBV15 | . | TRBJ1-2
CASSLTGGAPTEAFF | TGTGCCAGCAGCTTGACAGGGGGCGCACCCACTGAAGCTTTCTTT | 15 | TRBD1 | TRBV7-3 | many | TRBJ1-1
CASSQGPKNEQFF | TGTGCCAGCAGCCAGGGTCCAAAAAATGAGCAGTTCTTC | 13 | . | TRBV7-3 | few | TRBJ2-1
CSVQGLGSEQYF | TGCAGCGTTCAAGGACTGGGGAGCGAGCAGTACTTC | 12 | . | TRBV29-1 | few | TRBJ2-7
CATSFPRTGEHEQYF | TGTGCCACCAGCTTTCCTAGGACAGGGGAGCACGAGCAGTACTTC | 15 | TRBD1 | TRBV15 | few | TRBJ2-7
CASRTTGTVNTEAFF | TGCGCCAGCAGAACAACGGGGACGGTGAACACTGAAGCTTTCTTT | 15 | . | TRBV5-1 | . | TRBJ1-1
CASSDTGGGGGETQYF | TGTGCCAGCAGCGACACCGGTGGAGGGGGCGGGGAGACCCAGTACTTC | 16 | . | TRBV7-9 | . | TRBJ2-5
CASSYSRTEAFF | TGTGCCAGCAGTTACTCACGCACTGAAGCTTTCTTT | 12 | . | TRBV6-6 | . | TRBJ1-1
CASSLATGGLDTEAFF | TGTGCCAGCAGCTTGGCTACAGGGGGCCTGGACACTGAAGCTTTCTTT | 16 | TRBD1 | TRBV5-6 | few | TRBJ1-1
CASTNGRIQETQYF | TGTGCCAGCACCAACGGACGGATACAAGAGACCCAGTACTTC | 14 | . | TRBV2 | . | TRBJ2-5
CASSLAGTRRTDTQYF | TGTGCCAGCAGCTTGGCAGGGACGAGGCGGACAGATACGCAGTATTTT | 16 | . | TRBV5-6 | . | TRBJ2-3
CASSPSWGSQPQHF | TGTGCCAGCAGTCCTAGTTGGGGCTCCCAGCCCCAGCATTTT | 14 | . | TRBV12-3/TRBV12-4 | few | TRBJ1-5
CASSSLYRGSSYEQYF | TGTGCCAGCAGTTCGCTCTACAGGGGTAGTTCCTACGAGCAGTACTTC | 16 | TRBD1 | TRBV6-5 | . | TRBJ2-7
CASKGRSYGYTF | TGTGCCAGCAAGGGCCGGTCGTATGGCTACACCTTC | 12 | . | TRBV27 | . | TRBJ1-2
CASSRPGQGLTEAFF | TGTGCCAGCAGCCGGCCGGGACAGGGGCTCACTGAAGCTTTCTTT | 15 | TRBD1 | TRBV12-3/TRBV12-4 | many | TRBJ1-1
CASSRGENNNEQFF | TGCGCCAGCAGTCGGGGGGAGAACAACAATGAGCAGTTCTTC | 14 | TRBD2 | TRBV5-1 | . | TRBJ2-1